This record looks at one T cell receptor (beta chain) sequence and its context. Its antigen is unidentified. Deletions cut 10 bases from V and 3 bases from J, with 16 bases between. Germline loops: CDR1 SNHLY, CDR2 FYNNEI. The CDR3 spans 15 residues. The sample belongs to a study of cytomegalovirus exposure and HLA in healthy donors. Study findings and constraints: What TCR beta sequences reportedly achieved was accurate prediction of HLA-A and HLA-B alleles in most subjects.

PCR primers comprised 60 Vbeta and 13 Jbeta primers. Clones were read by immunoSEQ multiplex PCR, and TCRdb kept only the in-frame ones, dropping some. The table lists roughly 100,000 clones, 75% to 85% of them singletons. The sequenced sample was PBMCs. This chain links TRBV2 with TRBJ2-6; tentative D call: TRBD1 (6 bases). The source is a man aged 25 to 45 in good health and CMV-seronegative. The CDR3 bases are TGTGCCACACGTCATACAGGGTTTGGGGCCAACGTCCTGACTTTC. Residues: CATRHTGFGANVLTF.